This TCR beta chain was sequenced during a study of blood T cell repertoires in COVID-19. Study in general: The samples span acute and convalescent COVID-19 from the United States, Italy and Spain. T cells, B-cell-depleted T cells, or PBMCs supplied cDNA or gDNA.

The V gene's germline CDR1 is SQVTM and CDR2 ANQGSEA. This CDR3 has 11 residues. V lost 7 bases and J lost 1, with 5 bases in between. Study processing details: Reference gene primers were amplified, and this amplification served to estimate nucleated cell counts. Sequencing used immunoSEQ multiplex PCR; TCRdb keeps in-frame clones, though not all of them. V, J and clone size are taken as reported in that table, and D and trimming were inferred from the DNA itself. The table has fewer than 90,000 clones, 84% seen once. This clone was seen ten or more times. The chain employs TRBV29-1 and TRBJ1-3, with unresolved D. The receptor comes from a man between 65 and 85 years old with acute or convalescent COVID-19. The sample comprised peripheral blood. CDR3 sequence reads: CSGRSGNTIYF. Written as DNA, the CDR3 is TGCAGCGGCCGGTCTGGAAACACCATATATTTT.